The 15 T cell receptor beta chains below all came from one sample that was sequenced in a study of T cell changes during pregnancy in multiple sclerosis. Clones were sequenced by immunoSEQ multiplex PCR, and TCRdb holds only the in-frame ones, with some missing. The sample records 20,000 to 25,000 clones, roughly nine tenths being singletons. The specimen comprised CD8+ T cells from peripheral blood mononuclear cells, sampled in the first trimester of pregnancy. These receptors came from a female donor in good health, enrolled as a control in a pregnancy study.

The V and J genes are TRBV5-4 and TRBJ2-3, with D perhaps matching TRBD2 (6 bases). V was shortened by 0 bases and J by 4 bases, with 15 bases between the two germline ends. Germline assignment: CDR1 SGHNT and CDR2 YYREEE (reference sequence). The CDR3 contains 16 residues. DNA for the CDR3: TGTGCCAGCAGCTTGGAGGTCGGAGGGCTCCCAGATACGCAGTATTTT. Its translation: CASSLEVGGLPDTQYF.

This chain connects TRBV9 to TRBJ2-3; TRBD1 might be the D (6 bases). The V end lost 4 bases, the J end lost 0 bases, and 12 bases lay between the germline ends. CDR3 length: 15 residues. Germline values: CDR1 SGDLS, CDR2 YYNGEE. CDR3 amino acids: CASSQQGTSTDTQYF. As DNA, the CDR3 is TGTGCCAGCAGCCAACAGGGAACTAGCACAGATACGCAGTATTTT.

The chain combines TRBV7-6 with TRBJ1-5; perhaps TRBD1 as D (5 bases). Germline CDR1 and CDR2: SGHVS and FNYEAQ. The germline V and J ends were trimmed by 1 base and 7 bases, with 14 bases remaining between them. There are 15 residues in the CDR3. The CDR3 sequence is CASSLESGGGQPQHF. The CDR3 DNA reads as TGTGCCAGCAGCTTAGAATCCGGGGGAGGGCAGCCCCAGCATTTT.

This chain uses TRBV27 with TRBJ2-7; 12 bases are shared with TRBD2. The CDR3 is made up of 14 amino acids. The J segment lost 0 bases and the V segment lost 8 bases, leaving 2 bases of the junction unmatched. The germline V gene encodes CDR1 MNHEY and CDR2 SMNVEV (reference sequence). CDR3 amino acids: CASGLAGYSYEQYF. The CDR3 DNA follows: TGTGCCAGCGGACTAGCGGGATACTCCTACGAGCAGTACTTC.

The chain links TRBV14 to TRBJ1-1; D gene unclear. Germline V lookup: CDR1 SGHDN, CDR2 FVKESK. With 4 bases removed from V and 8 bases from J, the gap between germline ends came to 20 bases. The CDR3 sequence is 15 residues long. The CDR3 nucleotides are TGTGCCAGCAGCCTCTACGTTGGTCCTAGGCGGGAAGCTTTCTTT. It is translated as CASSLYVGPRREAFF. The full variable domain, rest sourced from reference TRBV14 and TRBJ1-1, is EAGVTQFPSHSVIEKGQTVTLRCDPISGHDNLYWYRRVMGKEIKFLLHFVKESKQDESGMPNNRFLAERTGGTYSTLKVQPAELEDSGVYFCASSLYVGPRREAFFGQGTRLTVV.

The V gene is TRBV14, the J gene TRBJ2-2; D perhaps matches TRBD2 (6 bases). V was cut by 3 bases and J by 4 bases, with 6 bases left in between. This CDR3 comprises 13 residues. The germline V gene has CDR1 SGHDN and CDR2 FVKESK. CDR3 amino acids: CASSQTSTGELFF. CDR3 coding DNA: TGTGCCAGCAGCCAGACTAGCACCGGGGAGCTGTTTTTT. Full variable domain (rest looked up from reference TRBV14 and TRBJ2-2): EAGVTQFPSHSVIEKGQTVTLRCDPISGHDNLYWYRRVMGKEIKFLLHFVKESKQDESGMPNNRFLAERTGGTYSTLKVQPAELEDSGVYFCASSQTSTGELFFGEGSRLTVL.

The V and J genes are TRBV14 and TRBJ2-1; a weak D match, TRBD2 (5 bases). The germline gives CDR1 SGHDN, CDR2 FVKESK. The CDR3 contains 13 residues. Trimming took 2 bases from V and 8 from J, leaving 10 bases between them. The CDR3 DNA is TGTGCCAGCAGCCAATTAACCGGGGATGAGCAGTTCTTC. This encodes CASSQLTGDEQFF.

The chain links TRBV10-2 to TRBJ2-1; 7 nucleotides match TRBD2. The germline gives CDR1 WSHSY, CDR2 SAAADI. The CDR3 loop spans 12 amino acids. The trim removed 2 bases at V and 10 bases at J, leaving 2 bases unmatched. As DNA, the CDR3 is TGCGCCAGCAGTGAGCTCGGGGGGGAGCAGTTCTTC. Translated, it gives CASSELGGEQFF.

This clone appeared a single time. The rearrangement joins TRBV29-1 to TRBJ2-1; a weak D match, TRBD2 (5 bases). Germline-derived CDR1 and CDR2 are SQVTM and ANQGSEA. Trimming cost V 5 bases and J 0 bases, with 8 bases left between them. This CDR3 contains 13 residues. The chain's CDR3 is CSVQRGSYNEQFF. DNA of the CDR3: TGCAGCGTTCAACGGGGCTCCTACAATGAGCAGTTCTTC.

The rearrangement joins TRBV28 to TRBJ1-2, with TRBD1 as a possible D gene (6 bases). The CDR3 is made up of 13 amino acids. Germline V gene data show CDR1 as MDHEN and CDR2 as SYDVKM. With 6 bases removed from V and 7 bases from J, the gap between germline ends came to 15 bases. This CDR3 is CASSPIQGSGYTF. For the CDR3, the DNA is TGTGCCAGCAGCCCGATTCAGGGGTCTGGCTACACCTTC.

The rearrangement uses TRBV25-1 and TRBJ2-7, with 9 bases lining up with TRBD1. The CDR3 consists of 15 residues. Germline lookup yields CDR1 MGHDK and CDR2 SYGVNS. J was trimmed by 4 bases and V by 4 bases; bases with no gene match: 8. CDR3 sequence (DNA): TGTGCCAGCAGTGGGGCTGGACAGGGGCGATACGAGCAGTACTTC. Its protein product is CASSGAGQGRYEQYF.

The V and J genes are TRBV29-1 and TRBJ2-1; D is unresolved. The CDR3 covers 16 residues. Looked up from germline, CDR1 is SQVTM and CDR2 is ANQGSEA. V shed 2 bases and J shed 0 bases, with 14 bases lying between them. CDR3: CSVEPPSRSSYNEQFF. In DNA, the CDR3 is TGCAGCGTTGAACCCCCAAGCCGGAGCTCCTACAATGAGCAGTTCTTC.

The chain's CDR3 is CASSDRAGESGEQFF. Written as DNA, the CDR3 is TGTGCCAGCAGTGACAGGGCGGGAGAGTCCGGTGAGCAGTTCTTC. J is TRBJ2-1 and V is TRBV6-4; TRBD2 matches 7 bases. The CDR3 contains 15 residues. Germline CDR1 and CDR2: MRHNA and SNTAGT. Trimming took 2 bases from V and 9 from J; bases not matched to a gene: 10.

The chain uses TRBV28 and TRBJ2-3; unclear D gene. Trimming shortened V by 5 bases and J by 1 base, and 13 bases separated the two germline ends. The CDR3 is 15 amino acids. Looked up from germline, CDR1 is MDHEN and CDR2 is SYDVKM. Here the CDR3 reads CASSLSTFGTDTQYF. CDR3 nucleotides: TGTGCCAGCAGTCTGAGTACGTTTGGCACAGATACGCAGTATTTT.

The rearrangement uses TRBV7-9 and TRBJ2-1, with TRBD1 identical over 8 bases. V trimming: 5 bases; J trimming: 6 bases; junction bases outside the gene matches: 9. The CDR3 spans 15 residues. Germline lookup yields CDR1 SEHNR and CDR2 FQNEAQ (reference sequence). CDR3 residues: CASSLTGGLGNEQFF. CDR3 coding DNA: TGTGCCAGCAGCCTTACAGGGGGACTCGGCAATGAGCAGTTCTTC.